These 17 T cell receptor beta chains share one sample of origin, sequenced in a study of CD8+ T cells in alopecia areata. Treatment defined: oral pan-JAK inhibitor, 5-10 mg twice daily. Sampling of alopecia areata patients yielded lesional scalp punch biopsies as well as peripheral blood. The authors extracted RNA and reverse transcribed it into cDNA as the sequencing template. Repertoires were generated with immunoSEQ multiplex PCR, while TCRdb's copy carries only in-frame clones and drops some. The sample carries under 6,500 clones, about 64% recorded once. Sequences were derived from skin, sampled between weeks 30 and 35, from a patient treated with tofacitinib. Receptor source: a human donor with alopecia areata.

The V and J genes are TRBV19 and TRBJ1-5, with D tentatively TRBD1 (6 bases). With 8 bases removed from V and 7 bases from J, the gap between germline ends came to 15 bases. Germline V lookup: CDR1 LNHDA, CDR2 SQIVND (reference sequence). The length of the CDR3 is 13 residues. This CDR3 is CASWSVGGQPQHF. As DNA, the CDR3 is TGTGCCAGTTGGTCGGTCGGGGGCCAGCCCCAGCATTTT.

This clone has a single count. V is TRBV10-3 and J is TRBJ2-7, with 12 bases matching TRBD2. The CDR3 covers 19 residues. Germline CDR1 is ENHRY and CDR2 is SYGVKD. J was trimmed by 3 bases and V by 4 bases; bases with no gene match: 16. CDR3 amino acids: CAISVALLAGGPLHYEQYF. The CDR3 bases are TGTGCCATCAGTGTAGCCTTACTAGCGGGGGGACCCTTACACTACGAGCAGTACTTC.

This clone was picked up a small number of times. This chain links TRBV6-1 with TRBJ1-4; 7 positions agree with TRBD1. There are 15 residues in the CDR3. Trimming at V came to 6 bases and at J to 4 bases, leaving 8 bases not matched to a gene. Germline V CDR1 and CDR2: MNHNS, SASEGT. CDR3: CASSYGQAGNEKLFF. The DNA for the CDR3 is TGTGCCAGCAGCTATGGACAGGCTGGTAATGAAAAACTGTTTTTT.

In its sample, this clone is large. V and J are TRBV5-8 and TRBJ1-3, with D possibly TRBD1 on 6 matching bases. Germline loops: CDR1 SGHTS, CDR2 YDEGEE. The CDR3 covers 16 residues. The V and J ends lost 4 bases and 2 bases respectively, with 16 bases between them. The CDR3 loop is CASSPGQRTAGNTIYF. CDR3 in DNA: TGTGCCAGCAGCCCCGGACAGAGGACGGCTGGAAACACCATATATTTT. The variable domain in full, with the rest retrieved from reference TRBV5-8 and TRBJ1-3, is EAGVTQSPTHLIKTRGQQATLRCSPISGHTSVYWYQQALGLGLQFLLWYDEGEERNRGNFPPRFSGRQFPNYSSELNVNALELEDSALYLCASSPGQRTAGNTIYFGEGSWLTVV.

CDR3 bases: TGTGCCAGCAGCCAAGTAGCGGGGGCCTACGAGCAGTACTTC. It translates to CASSQVAGAYEQYF. This chain joins TRBV7-2 and TRBJ2-7; TRBD2 matches 9 bases. The germline V gene encodes CDR1 SGHTA and CDR2 FQGNSA. V was clipped by 5 bases and J by 2 bases; unmatched bases: 4. This CDR3 is built from 14 residues.

In DNA, the CDR3 is TGTGCCACCAGCAGAGTCAGAGGATCTGGGGCCAACGTCCTGACTTTC. Translation gives CATSRVRGSGANVLTF. The chain joins TRBV15 to TRBJ2-6, with D hard to call. CDR1 LNHNV and CDR2 YYDKDF come from the germline V gene (reference sequence). V lost 1 base, J lost 1 base, and 8 bases lay in between. This CDR3 is 16 amino acids long.

V and J are TRBV7-3 and TRBJ2-3; 10 bases line up with TRBD2. The V gene end was trimmed by 3 bases and the J gene end by 0 bases; junction bases not matched to a gene: 0. The CDR3 spans 15 residues. CDR1 SGHTA and CDR2 FQGTGA come from the germline V gene. The chain's CDR3 is CASSLTSGSTDTQYF. The CDR3 DNA is TGTGCCAGCAGCTTGACTAGCGGGAGCACAGATACGCAGTATTTT.

The chain carries TRBV18 and TRBJ2-1, with 12 bases lining up with TRBD2. The CDR3 runs 13 residues. Losses at the gene ends were 4 bases for V and 10 bases for J; bases not matched to a gene: 2. Germline CDR1 reads KGHSH; CDR2 reads LQKENI. CDR3 loop: CASSRLAGDEQFF. As DNA, the CDR3 is TGTGCCAGCTCACGACTAGCGGGAGACGAGCAGTTCTTC.

This clone was counted between two and nine times. The rearrangement uses TRBV5-1 and TRBJ2-5; TRBD1 matches 10 bases. In germline, CDR1 is SGHRS, CDR2 YFSETQ. The CDR3 has 14 amino acids. V shed 4 bases, J shed 3 bases, and the junction held 3 bases outside the gene matches. CDR3 DNA sequence: TGCGCCAGCAGCCGGGGGACAGGGGAAGAGACCCAGTACTTC. Amino acid sequence: CASSRGTGEETQYF.

A single count supports this clone. The chain combines TRBV2 with TRBJ2-7; TRBD1 agrees at 8 bases. Trimming took 5 bases from V and 0 from J; bases not matched to a gene: 12. The length of the CDR3 is 17 residues. CDR1 and CDR2 from the germline V gene are SNHLY and FYNNEI. The CDR3 DNA sequence: TGTGCCAGCAGTTTTTCCGTTCGGGACAGGTACTCCTACGAGCAGTACTTC. It yields the protein CASSFSVRDRYSYEQYF.

The chain carries TRBV2 and TRBJ1-4; D unclear. This CDR3 is 11 amino acids long. With 6 bases removed from V and 3 bases from J, the gap between germline ends came to 2 bases. Germline loops: CDR1 SNHLY, CDR2 FYNNEI. The CDR3: CASRSNEKLFF. Here the CDR3 DNA reads TGTGCCAGCAGATCTAATGAAAAACTGTTTTTT.

The rearrangement links TRBV6-5 to TRBJ2-3, with 10 bases that match TRBD2. This CDR3 has 16 amino acids. CDR1 and CDR2 from the germline V gene are MNHEY and SVGAGI. V shed 2 bases and J 4 bases; nucleotides not matched to a gene: 6. The CDR3 loop reads CASSYKPAGGSDTQYF. CDR3 DNA sequence: TGTGCCAGCAGTTACAAGCCAGCGGGAGGGTCAGATACGCAGTATTTT.

The CDR3 DNA reads TGCGCCAGCAGCCAGAGGCAGGGCAACTATGGCTACACCTTC. It specifies CASSQRQGNYGYTF. The chain links TRBV4-1 to TRBJ1-2, with a tentative D call TRBD1 (5 bases). With 3 bases removed from V and 2 bases from J, the gap between germline ends came to 10 bases. Germline V gene data show CDR1 as MGHRA and CDR2 as YSYEKL. The CDR3 extends over 14 amino acids.

Judged by abundance, this clone is large. This sequence joins TRBV10-3 and TRBJ2-2; D possibly corresponds to TRBD1 (6 bases). Trimming removed 3 bases from V and 3 bases from J, with 8 bases in between. CDR3 length: 14 residues. Per germline, CDR1 ENHRY and CDR2 SYGVKD. CDR3 DNA sequence: TGTGCCATCAGTGACGCAGGGGACACCGGGGAGCTGTTTTTT. This encodes CAISDAGDTGELFF.

The rearrangement links TRBV30 to TRBJ2-3; D is unclear. The length of the CDR3 is 13 residues. The V end lost 4 bases, the J end lost 2 bases, and 10 bases lay between the germline ends. Germline CDR1 GTSNPN, CDR2 SVGIG (reference sequence). The CDR3 region is CAWKREDTDTQYF. CDR3 sequence (DNA): TGTGCCTGGAAGCGAGAAGACACAGATACGCAGTATTTT.

This clone was counted a few times. The V and J genes are TRBV6-6 and TRBJ1-2; 10 nucleotides align to TRBD1. V dropped 6 bases and J dropped 2; count of bases not matched to a gene: 6. CDR3 size: 15 residues. CDR1 is MNHNY, CDR2 SVGAGI, per germline (reference sequence). The CDR3 spells CASRPTGGSNYGYTF. The CDR3, as DNA: TGTGCCAGCAGACCGACAGGGGGCTCCAACTATGGCTACACCTTC.

The chain recombines TRBV5-1 with TRBJ1-1, with D possibly being TRBD1 (6 bases). This CDR3 region has 13 residues. In germline, CDR1 is SGHRS, CDR2 YFSETQ. V lost 3 bases and J lost 5, with 11 bases in between. CDR3 sequence reads: CASSYTTGTEAFF. The CDR3, as DNA: TGCGCCAGCAGCTATACGACAGGTACTGAAGCTTTCTTT.